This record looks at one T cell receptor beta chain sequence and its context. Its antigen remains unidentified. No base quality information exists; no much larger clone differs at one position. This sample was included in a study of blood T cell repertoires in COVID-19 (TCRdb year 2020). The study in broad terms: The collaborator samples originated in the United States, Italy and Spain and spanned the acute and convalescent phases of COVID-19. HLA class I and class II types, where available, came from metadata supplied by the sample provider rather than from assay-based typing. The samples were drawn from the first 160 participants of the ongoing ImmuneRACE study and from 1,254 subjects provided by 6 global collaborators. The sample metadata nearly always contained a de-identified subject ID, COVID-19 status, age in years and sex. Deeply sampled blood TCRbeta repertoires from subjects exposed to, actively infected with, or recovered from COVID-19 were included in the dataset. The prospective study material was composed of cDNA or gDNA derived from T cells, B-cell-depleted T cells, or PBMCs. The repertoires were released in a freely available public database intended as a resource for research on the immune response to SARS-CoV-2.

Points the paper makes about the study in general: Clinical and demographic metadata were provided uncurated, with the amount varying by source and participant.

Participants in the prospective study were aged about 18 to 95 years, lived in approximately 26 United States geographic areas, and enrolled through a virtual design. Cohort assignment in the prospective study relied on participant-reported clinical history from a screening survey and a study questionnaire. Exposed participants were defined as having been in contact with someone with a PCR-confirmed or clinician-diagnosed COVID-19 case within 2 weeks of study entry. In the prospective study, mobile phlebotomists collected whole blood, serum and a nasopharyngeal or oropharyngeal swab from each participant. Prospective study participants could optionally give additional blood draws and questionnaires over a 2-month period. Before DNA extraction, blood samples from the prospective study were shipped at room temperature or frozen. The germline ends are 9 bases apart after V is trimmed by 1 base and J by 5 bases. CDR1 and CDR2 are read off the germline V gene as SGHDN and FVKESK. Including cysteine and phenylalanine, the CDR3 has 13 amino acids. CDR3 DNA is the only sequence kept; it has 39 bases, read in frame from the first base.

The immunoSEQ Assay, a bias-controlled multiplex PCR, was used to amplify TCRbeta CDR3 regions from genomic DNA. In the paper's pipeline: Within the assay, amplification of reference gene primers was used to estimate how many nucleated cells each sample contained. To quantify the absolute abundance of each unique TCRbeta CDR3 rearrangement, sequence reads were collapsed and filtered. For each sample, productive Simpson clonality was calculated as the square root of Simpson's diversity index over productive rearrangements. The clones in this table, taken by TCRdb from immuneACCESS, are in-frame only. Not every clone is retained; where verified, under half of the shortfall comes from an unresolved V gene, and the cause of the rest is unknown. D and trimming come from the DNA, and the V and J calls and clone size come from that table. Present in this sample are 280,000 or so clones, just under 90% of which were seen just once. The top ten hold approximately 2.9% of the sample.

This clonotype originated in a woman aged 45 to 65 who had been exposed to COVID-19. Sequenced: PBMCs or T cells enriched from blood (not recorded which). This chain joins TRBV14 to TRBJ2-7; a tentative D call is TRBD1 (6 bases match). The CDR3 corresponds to CASSQVGGDEQYF. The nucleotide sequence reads TGTGCCAGCAGCCAAGTAGGGGGAGACGAGCAGTACTTC.